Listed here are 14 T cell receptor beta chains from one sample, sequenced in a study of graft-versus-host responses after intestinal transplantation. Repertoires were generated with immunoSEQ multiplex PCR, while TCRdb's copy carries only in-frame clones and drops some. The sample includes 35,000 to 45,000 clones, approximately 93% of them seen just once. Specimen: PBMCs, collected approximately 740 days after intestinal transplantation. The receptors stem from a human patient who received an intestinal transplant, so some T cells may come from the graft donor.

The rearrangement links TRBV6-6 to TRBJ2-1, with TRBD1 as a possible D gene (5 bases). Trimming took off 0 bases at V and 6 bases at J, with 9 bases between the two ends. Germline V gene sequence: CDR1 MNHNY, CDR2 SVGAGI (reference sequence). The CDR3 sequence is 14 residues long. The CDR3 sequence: CASSYSVRGNEQFF. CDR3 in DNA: TGTGCCAGCAGTTACTCGGTTAGGGGCAATGAGCAGTTCTTC.

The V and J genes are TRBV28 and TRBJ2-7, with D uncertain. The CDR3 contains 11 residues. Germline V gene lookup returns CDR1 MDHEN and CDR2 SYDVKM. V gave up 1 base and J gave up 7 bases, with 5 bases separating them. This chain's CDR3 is CASSLFGEQYF. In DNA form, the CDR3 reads TGTGCCAGCAGTTTATTTGGTGAGCAGTACTTC.

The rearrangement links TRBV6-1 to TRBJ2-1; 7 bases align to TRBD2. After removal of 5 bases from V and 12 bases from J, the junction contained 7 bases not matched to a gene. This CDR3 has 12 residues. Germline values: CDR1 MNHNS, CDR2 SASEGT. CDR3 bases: TGTGCCAGCAGTCGGACGGGGGGAGGGCAGTTCTTC. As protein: CASSRTGGGQFF.

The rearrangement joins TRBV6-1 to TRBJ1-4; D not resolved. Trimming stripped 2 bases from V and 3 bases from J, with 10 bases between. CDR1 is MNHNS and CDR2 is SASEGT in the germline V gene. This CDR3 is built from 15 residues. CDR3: CASSESGVANEKLFF. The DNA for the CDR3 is TGTGCCAGCAGTGAATCCGGGGTGGCTAATGAAAAACTGTTTTTT.

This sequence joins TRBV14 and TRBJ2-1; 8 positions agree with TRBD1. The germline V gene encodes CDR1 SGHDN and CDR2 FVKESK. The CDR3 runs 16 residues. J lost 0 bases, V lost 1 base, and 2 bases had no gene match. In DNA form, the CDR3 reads TGTGCCAGCAGCCAAGTTGGGACAGGCTCCTACAATGAGCAGTTCTTC. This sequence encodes CASSQVGTGSYNEQFF.

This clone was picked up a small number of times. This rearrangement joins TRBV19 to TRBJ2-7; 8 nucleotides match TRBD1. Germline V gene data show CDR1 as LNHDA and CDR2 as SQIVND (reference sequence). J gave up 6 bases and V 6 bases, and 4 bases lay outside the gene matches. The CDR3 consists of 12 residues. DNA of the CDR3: TGTGCCAGTAGCTGGGACAGGACCGAGCAGTACTTC. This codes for CASSWDRTEQYF.

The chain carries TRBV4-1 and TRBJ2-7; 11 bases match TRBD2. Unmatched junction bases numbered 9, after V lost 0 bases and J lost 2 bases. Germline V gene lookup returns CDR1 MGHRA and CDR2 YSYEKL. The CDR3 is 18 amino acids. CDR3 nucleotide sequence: TGCGCCAGCAGCCAAGATCAGTCGGGACTAGCGGTAACCTACGAGCAGTACTTC. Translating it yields CASSQDQSGLAVTYEQYF.

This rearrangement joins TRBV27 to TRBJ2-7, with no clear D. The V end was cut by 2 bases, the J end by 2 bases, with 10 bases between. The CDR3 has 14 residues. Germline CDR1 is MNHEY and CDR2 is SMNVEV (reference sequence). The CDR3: CASSLDSLTYEQYF. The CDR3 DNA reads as TGTGCCAGCAGTTTAGACTCCCTGACCTACGAGCAGTACTTC.

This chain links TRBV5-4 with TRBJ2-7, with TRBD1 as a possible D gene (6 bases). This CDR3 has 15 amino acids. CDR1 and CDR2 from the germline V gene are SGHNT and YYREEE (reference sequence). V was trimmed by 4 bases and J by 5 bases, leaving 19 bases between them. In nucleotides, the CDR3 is TGTGCCAGCAGCCTACCGGACAACCAGGGGCACGAGCAGTACTTC. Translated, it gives CASSLPDNQGHEQYF.

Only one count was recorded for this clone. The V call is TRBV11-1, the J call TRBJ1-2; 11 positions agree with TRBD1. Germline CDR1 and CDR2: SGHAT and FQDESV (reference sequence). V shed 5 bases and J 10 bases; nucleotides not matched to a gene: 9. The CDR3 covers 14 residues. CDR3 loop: CASSRSGQGDLYTF. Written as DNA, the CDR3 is TGTGCCAGCAGCAGATCGGGACAGGGGGACCTCTACACCTTC.

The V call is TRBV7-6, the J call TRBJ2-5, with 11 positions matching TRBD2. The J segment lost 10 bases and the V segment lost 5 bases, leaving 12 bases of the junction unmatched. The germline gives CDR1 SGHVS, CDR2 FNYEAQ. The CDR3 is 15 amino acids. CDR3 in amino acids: CASSGSSGGLAVQYF. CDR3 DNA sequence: TGTGCCAGCAGCGGCTCTAGCGGGGGGCTGGCGGTCCAGTACTTC. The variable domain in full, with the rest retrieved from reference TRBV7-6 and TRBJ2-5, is GAGVSQSPRYKVTKRGQDVALRCDPISGHVSLYWYRQALGQGPEFLTYFNYEAQQDKSGLPNDRFSAERPEGSISTLTIQRTEQRDSAMYRCASSGSSGGLAVQYFGPGTRLLVL.

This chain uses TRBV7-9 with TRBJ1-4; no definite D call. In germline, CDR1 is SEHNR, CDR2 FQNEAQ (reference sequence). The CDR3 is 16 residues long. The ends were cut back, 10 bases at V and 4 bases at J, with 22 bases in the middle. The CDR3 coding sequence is TGTGCCACCGTAAAGTATGGGAGGGATCTTAATGAAAAACTGTTTTTT. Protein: CATVKYGRDLNEKLFF.

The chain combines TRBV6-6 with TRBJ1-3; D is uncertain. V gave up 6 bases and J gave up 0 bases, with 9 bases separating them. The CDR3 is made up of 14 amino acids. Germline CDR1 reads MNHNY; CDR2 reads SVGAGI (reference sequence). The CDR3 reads CASSFVFSGNTIYF. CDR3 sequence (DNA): TGTGCCAGCAGCTTTGTTTTCTCTGGAAACACCATATATTTT.

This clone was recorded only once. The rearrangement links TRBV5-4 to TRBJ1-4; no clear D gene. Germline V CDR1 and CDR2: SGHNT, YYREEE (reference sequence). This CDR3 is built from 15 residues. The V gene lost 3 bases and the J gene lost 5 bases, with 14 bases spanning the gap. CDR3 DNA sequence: TGTGCCAGCAGCTCCACACCAGCCCAGAATGAAAAACTGTTTTTT. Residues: CASSSTPAQNEKLFF.